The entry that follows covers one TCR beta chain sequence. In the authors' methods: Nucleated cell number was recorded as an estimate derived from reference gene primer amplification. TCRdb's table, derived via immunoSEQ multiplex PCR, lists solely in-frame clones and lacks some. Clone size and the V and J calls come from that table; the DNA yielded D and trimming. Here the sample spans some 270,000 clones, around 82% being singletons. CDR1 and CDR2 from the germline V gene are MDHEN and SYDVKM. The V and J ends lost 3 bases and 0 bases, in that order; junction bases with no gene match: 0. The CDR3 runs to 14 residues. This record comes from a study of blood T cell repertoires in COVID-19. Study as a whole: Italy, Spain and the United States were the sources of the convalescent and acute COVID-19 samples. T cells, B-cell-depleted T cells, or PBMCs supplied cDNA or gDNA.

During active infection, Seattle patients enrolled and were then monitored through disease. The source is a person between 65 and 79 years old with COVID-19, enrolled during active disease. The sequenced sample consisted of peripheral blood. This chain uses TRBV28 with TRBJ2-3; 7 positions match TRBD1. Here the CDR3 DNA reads TGTGCCAGCAGTTTGACAGGGAGCACAGATACGCAGTATTTT. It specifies CASSLTGSTDTQYF.